Presented here are 27 T cell receptor beta chains from one specimen sequenced in a study of OX40 agonist ivuxolimab in advanced cancers. Assay used: immunoSEQ multiplex PCR; TCRdb lists only in-frame clones, some missing. The sample has tens of thousands of clones, 90% to 95% seen once. The specimen comprised CD4+ or CD8+ T cells sorted from blood, sampled in a trial of the OX40 agonist ivuxolimab. These receptors were obtained from an adult with an advanced solid tumor such as melanoma, head and neck, liver or kidney cancer.

This clone was detected only a few times. V usage is TRBV5-1 and J usage is TRBJ2-2, with TRBD1 matching over 7 bases. This CDR3 comprises 16 residues. Losses at the gene ends were 4 bases for V and 6 bases for J; bases not matched to a gene: 12. Per the germline V gene, CDR1 is SGHRS and CDR2 is YFSETQ. CDR3 in amino acids: CASSVLTGVVSGELFF. The CDR3 DNA reads as TGCGCCAGCAGCGTCCTCACAGGGGTTGTTTCCGGGGAGCTGTTTTTT.

The chain is built from TRBV5-6 and TRBJ2-2; D may match TRBD1 or TRBD2 (5 bases each). The CDR3 spans 17 residues. Trimming cost V 0 bases and J 0 bases, with 12 bases left between them. Germline CDR1 and CDR2: SGHDT and YYEEEE. For the CDR3, the DNA is TGTGCCAGCAGCTTGGCGAAGGGACGGTCGAACACCGGGGAGCTGTTTTTT. This codes for CASSLAKGRSNTGELFF.

The chain carries TRBV30 and TRBJ1-1; a weak D match, TRBD1 (5 bases). The germline V gene encodes CDR1 GTSNPN and CDR2 SVGIG (reference sequence). V shed 5 bases and J shed 2 bases, with 6 bases lying between them. The CDR3 sequence is 11 residues long. As DNA, the CDR3 is TGTGCCTGGTGGACAAACACTGAAGCTTTCTTT. This translates into CAWWTNTEAFF.

This sequence joins TRBV30 and TRBJ2-1; D is possibly TRBD1 or TRBD2 (5 bases each). CDR1 GTSNPN and CDR2 SVGIG come from the germline V gene (reference sequence). With 4 bases removed from V and 7 bases from J, the gap between germline ends came to 11 bases. CDR3 length: 12 residues. The CDR3 region is CAWMGVRNEQFF. DNA of the CDR3: TGTGCCTGGATGGGGGTTCGGAATGAGCAGTTCTTC.

This clone has just a few counts. The genes are TRBV13 and TRBJ2-1, with a tentative D call TRBD1 (5 bases). Trimming took 5 bases from V and 9 from J, leaving 11 bases between them. Germline assignment: CDR1 PRHDT and CDR2 FYEKMQ (reference sequence). The CDR3 runs to 12 residues. CDR3 loop: CASSPQGREQFF. Written as DNA, the CDR3 is TGTGCCAGCAGCCCCCAGGGTCGTGAGCAGTTCTTC.

The chain uses TRBV7-3 and TRBJ2-3, with 8 bases lining up with TRBD1. This CDR3 is built from 17 residues. V lost 2 bases, J lost 0 bases, and 7 bases stayed unmatched. Looked up from germline, CDR1 is SGHTA and CDR2 is FQGTGA. The DNA for the CDR3 is TGTGCCAGCAGCTTAGTCGGGACAGGTAGAAGCACAGATACGCAGTATTTT. This codes for CASSLVGTGRSTDTQYF.

The rearrangement joins TRBV5-4 to TRBJ1-1, with TRBD1 identical over 9 bases. The germline gives CDR1 SGHNT, CDR2 YYREEE (reference sequence). The CDR3 sequence is 15 residues long. J lost 4 bases, V lost 4 bases, and 8 bases had no gene match. The CDR3 coding sequence is TGTGCCAGCAGCACCGGGACAGGGTACGCCACTGAAGCTTTCTTT. This gives the protein CASSTGTGYATEAFF.

In its sample, this clone was seen once. This chain joins TRBV6-1 and TRBJ2-3, with D maybe TRBD1 (6 bases). The CDR3 totals 15 residues. CDR1 MNHNS and CDR2 SASEGT come from the germline V gene. Trimming stripped 2 bases from V and 0 bases from J, with 9 bases between. The DNA for the CDR3 is TGTGCCAGCAGTGAAAGACAGGCTAGCACAGATACGCAGTATTTT. Translated, it gives CASSERQASTDTQYF.

V and J are TRBV7-2 and TRBJ2-3; TRBD2 is a possible D gene (6 bases). Germline lookup yields CDR1 SGHTA and CDR2 FQGNSA. Trimming left V 7 bases short and J 1 base short, with 15 bases between. This CDR3 spans 15 amino acids. Here the CDR3 DNA reads TGTGCCAGCACGGCGGGGAACGAGGGCACAGATACGCAGTATTTT. Translation: CASTAGNEGTDTQYF.

A word on this clone: The sample contains more than one DNA sequence encoding this CDR3. This sequence joins TRBV29-1 and TRBJ1-1, with D uncertain. Germline V CDR1 and CDR2: SQVTM, ANQGSEA. V was cut by 4 bases and J by 1 base, with 4 bases left in between. This CDR3 has 11 amino acids. The CDR3 DNA sequence: TGCAGCGTTGGACGGAACACTGAAGCTTTCTTT. Translation gives CSVGRNTEAFF.

This clone was seen just once. This chain uses TRBV7-2 with TRBJ2-1, with D perhaps matching TRBD1 (7 bases). The CDR3 is 14 amino acids. V was pared by 4 bases and J by 7 bases, with 14 bases between. The V gene's germline CDR1 is SGHTA and CDR2 FQGNSA. The CDR3 sequence is CASSSPGGWNEQFF. CDR3 coding DNA: TGTGCCAGCAGCTCCCCAGGGGGGTGGAATGAGCAGTTCTTC.

This clone was seen a single time. The chain uses TRBV11-2 and TRBJ2-3; TRBD1 matches 12 bases. This CDR3 spans 15 amino acids. Looked up from germline, CDR1 is SGHAT and CDR2 is FQNNGV. V dropped 6 bases and J dropped 0; count of bases not matched to a gene: 1. This CDR3 is CASRGQGASTDTQYF. The CDR3 DNA reads as TGTGCCAGCAGGGGACAGGGGGCGAGCACAGATACGCAGTATTTT.

The chain links TRBV7-9 to TRBJ1-1; D remains unclear. V lost 8 bases to trimming and J lost 0 bases, with 10 bases between them. Per the germline V gene, CDR1 is SEHNR and CDR2 is FQNEAQ (reference sequence). The CDR3 is made up of 13 amino acids. The CDR3 DNA reads TGTGCCAGCGACGCAGGCTTGAACACTGAAGCTTTCTTT. This encodes CASDAGLNTEAFF.

This chain uses TRBV28 with TRBJ1-2; D unresolved. The CDR3 runs to 13 residues. Germline V gives CDR1 MDHEN, CDR2 SYDVKM. The V end lost 6 bases, the J end lost 4 bases, and 12 bases lay between the germline ends. CDR3 protein: CASSSALIYGYTF. As DNA, the CDR3 is TGTGCCAGCAGCTCAGCCCTGATCTATGGCTACACCTTC.

This chain joins TRBV29-1 and TRBJ2-1; 13 nucleotides match TRBD2. The CDR3 is 14 residues long. The germline V gene has CDR1 SQVTM and CDR2 ANQGSEA. V was clipped by 3 bases and J by 7 bases; unmatched bases: 3. In DNA, the CDR3 is TGCAGCGTTGACAGGACTAGCGGGGGAAATGAGCAGTTCTTC. Residues: CSVDRTSGGNEQFF.

The J gene is TRBJ1-2, the V gene TRBV7-9, with D unclear. The CDR3 consists of 12 residues. Germline V gives CDR1 SEHNR, CDR2 FQNEAQ (reference sequence). Trimming cost V 5 bases and J 2 bases, with 6 bases left between them. Here the CDR3 DNA reads TGTGCCAGCAGCAAAGGGAACTATGGCTACACCTTC. It specifies CASSKGNYGYTF.

This clone came up a few times. The rearrangement uses TRBV30 and TRBJ1-2; D is possibly TRBD1 (6 bases). Germline CDR1 is GTSNPN and CDR2 is SVGIG (reference sequence). Trimming took 7 bases from V and 8 from J, leaving 17 bases between them. This CDR3 contains 12 residues. This chain's CDR3 is CASHRRTEGYTF. The CDR3 coding sequence is TGTGCCTCCCACCGAAGGACAGAAGGCTACACCTTC.

The chain has TRBV10-3 and TRBJ2-7; possible D gene TRBD2, 6 bases. The CDR3 spans 14 residues. From germline, CDR1 is ENHRY and CDR2 SYGVKD. Trimming took 5 bases from V and 5 from J, leaving 16 bases between them. The CDR3 DNA is TGTGCCATCAGTTCGGGACTCTCTAACAACGAGCAGTACTTC. This codes for CAISSGLSNNEQYF.

The rearrangement links TRBV19 to TRBJ2-2, with D possibly matching TRBD1 (6 bases). The ends were cut back, 6 bases at V and 0 bases at J, with 8 bases in the middle. The length of the CDR3 is 14 residues. CDR1 LNHDA and CDR2 SQIVND come from the germline V gene (reference sequence). The CDR3 spells CASSGQTNTGELFF. DNA of the CDR3: TGTGCCAGTAGCGGACAGACGAACACCGGGGAGCTGTTTTTT.

The rearrangement joins TRBV5-1 to TRBJ1-1; D is ambiguous. The CDR3 covers 15 residues. Germline CDR1 is SGHRS and CDR2 is YFSETQ. V lost 0 bases, J lost 1 base, and 10 bases lay in between. The CDR3, as DNA: TGCGCCAGCAGCTTGGGCGAACGGAAGAACACTGAAGCTTTCTTT. It translates to CASSLGERKNTEAFF.

The chain employs TRBV7-3 and TRBJ2-1; 9 positions match TRBD1. Unmatched junction bases numbered 7, after V lost 5 bases and J lost 5 bases. The CDR3 extends over 15 amino acids. Germline CDR1 reads SGHTA; CDR2 reads FQGTGA. CDR3 DNA: TGTGCCAGCAGCCTCACAGGGGGCTTAAACAATGAGCAGTTCTTC. It encodes CASSLTGGLNNEQFF.

This clone showed up just once. This chain uses TRBV2 with TRBJ2-5; D call uncertain. In germline, CDR1 is SNHLY, CDR2 FYNNEI. Trimming removed 0 bases at V and 3 bases at J, with 8 bases between. This CDR3 spans 14 amino acids. CDR3 sequence (DNA): TGTGCCAGCAGTGAAGCTAGAATCAAAGAGACCCAGTACTTC. This codes for CASSEARIKETQYF.

V is TRBV9 and J is TRBJ2-7, with D possibly being TRBD1 or TRBD2 (5 bases each). This CDR3 is built from 15 residues. CDR1 is SGDLS and CDR2 is YYNGEE in the germline V gene. The V gene lost 1 base and the J gene lost 5 bases, with 16 bases spanning the gap. CDR3 sequence: CASSVNPGTPNEQYF. CDR3 nucleotide sequence: TGTGCCAGCAGCGTAAACCCCGGGACCCCGAACGAGCAGTACTTC.

V is TRBV18 and J is TRBJ2-7; 7 bases line up with TRBD1. V lost 3 bases and J lost 5; bases outside the gene matches: 13. CDR3 length: 16 amino acids. The V gene's germline CDR1 is KGHSH and CDR2 LQKENI. CDR3 in amino acids: CASSPPTARGSHEQYF. The CDR3 nucleotides are TGTGCCAGCTCACCCCCGACGGCCAGGGGGAGCCACGAGCAGTACTTC.

This sequence joins TRBV2 and TRBJ2-3; D remains unclear. This CDR3 spans 14 amino acids. Trimming stripped 7 bases from V and 8 bases from J, with 19 bases between. CDR1 is SNHLY, CDR2 FYNNEI, per germline. The CDR3 DNA is TGTGCCAGCATCGGCACTGCGGTTACCTCTACGCAGTATTTT. Amino acid sequence: CASIGTAVTSTQYF.

The V and J genes are TRBV5-1 and TRBJ2-6; the match to TRBD1 covers 10 bases. Germline V CDR1 and CDR2: SGHRS, YFSETQ. CDR3 length: 18 amino acids. Trimming at V came to 1 base and at J to 3 bases, leaving 7 bases not matched to a gene. CDR3 coding DNA: TGCGCCAGCAGCTTGAGCCCGACAGGGGGCGGTGGGGCCAACGTCCTGACTTTC. It encodes CASSLSPTGGGGANVLTF.

J is TRBJ2-5 and V is TRBV28; 12 nucleotides match TRBD1. The junction had 14 bases not matched to a gene; V was cut back by 7 bases and J by 5 bases. The germline V gene has CDR1 MDHEN and CDR2 SYDVKM. The CDR3 length is 17 residues. The CDR3 sequence: CASKNPTGTGGGETQYF. CDR3 nucleotides: TGTGCCAGCAAAAACCCTACCGGGACAGGGGGCGGTGAGACCCAGTACTTC.